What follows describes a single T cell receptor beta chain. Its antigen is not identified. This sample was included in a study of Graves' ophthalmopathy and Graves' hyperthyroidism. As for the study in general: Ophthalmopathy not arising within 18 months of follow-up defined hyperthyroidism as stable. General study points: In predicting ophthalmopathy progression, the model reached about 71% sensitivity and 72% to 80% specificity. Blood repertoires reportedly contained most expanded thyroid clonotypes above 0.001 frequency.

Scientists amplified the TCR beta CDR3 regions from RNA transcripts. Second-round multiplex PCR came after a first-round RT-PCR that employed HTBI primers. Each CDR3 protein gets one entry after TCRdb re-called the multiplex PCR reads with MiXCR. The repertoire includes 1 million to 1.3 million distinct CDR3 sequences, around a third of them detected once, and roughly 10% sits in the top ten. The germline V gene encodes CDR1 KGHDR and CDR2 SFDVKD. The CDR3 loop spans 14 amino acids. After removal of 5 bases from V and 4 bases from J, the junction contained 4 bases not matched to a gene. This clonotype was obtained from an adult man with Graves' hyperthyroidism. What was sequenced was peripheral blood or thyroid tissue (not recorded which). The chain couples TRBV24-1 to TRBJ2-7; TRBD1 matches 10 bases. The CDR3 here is CATSAPGQGYEQYF. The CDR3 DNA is TGTGCCACCAGTGCGCCGGGACAGGGGTACGAGCAGTACTTC.